The rows below give T cell receptor beta chains drawn from one sample of a study of T cell changes during pregnancy in multiple sclerosis. Only in-frame clones appear in the TCRdb table, and some are missing; sequencing was by immunoSEQ multiplex PCR. The sample has about 36,000 clones, 70% to 90% seen once. Sequencing used CD4+ T cells from peripheral blood mononuclear cells, obtained in the first trimester of pregnancy. Source of these receptors: a female donor with multiple sclerosis, enrolled in a pregnancy study. The CDR3 runs from the conserved cysteine through the conserved F or W. D genes are given only for firm matches. Not every row has a clone size; where given, it reads once, few, many or a size class.

NA	TRBV6-1	NA	17	TRBJ2-1	CASSEVGGRSSYNEQFF	TGTGCCAGCAGTGAAGTAGGTGGGAGGAGCTCCTACAATGAGCAGTTCTTC
NA	TRBV27	NA	18	TRBJ1-5	CASRPFTTGIRDNQPQHF	TGTGCCAGCAGGCCTTTTACCACAGGGATACGGGACAATCAGCCCCAGCATTTT
NA	TRBV9	NA	13	TRBJ1-2	CASSANRPYGYTF	TGTGCCAGCAGCGCTAACAGACCCTATGGCTACACCTTC
NA	TRBV21-1	NA	16	TRBJ2-1	CARTTSGFSSYNEQFF	TGTGCCAGGACGACTAGCGGGTTTAGCTCCTACAATGAGCAGTTCTTC
NA	TRBV7-2	NA	15	TRBJ2-1	CASSPEATAYNEQFF	TGTGCCAGCAGCCCAGAAGCGACGGCGTACAATGAGCAGTTCTTC
NA	TRBV9	TRBD1	14	TRBJ1-4	CASTRDRAGEKLFF	TGTGCCAGCACCAGGGACAGGGCGGGAGAAAAACTGTTTTTT
NA	TRBV11-2	TRBD1	15	TRBJ1-4	CASSSTGGRSEKLFF	TGTGCCAGCAGCTCTACAGGGGGCAGGAGTGAAAAACTGTTTTTT
NA	TRBV6-4	NA	15	TRBJ2-2	CASSSEDTNTGELFF	TGTGCCAGCAGTTCCGAGGACACGAACACCGGGGAGCTGTTTTTT
NA	TRBV18	NA	18	TRBJ2-3	CASSRDRQGSGKRDTQYF	TGTGCCAGCTCCCGTGACAGGCAAGGGAGCGGGAAAAGAGATACGCAGTATTTT
NA	TRBV9	TRBD1	17	TRBJ1-3	CASSKRQGVDSGNTIYF	TGTGCCAGCAGCAAGCGACAGGGGGTAGACTCTGGAAACACCATATATTTT
NA	TRBV11-2	NA	14	TRBJ2-3	CASTIGQFTDTQYF	TGTGCCAGCACCATTGGGCAGTTCACAGATACGCAGTATTTT
NA	TRBV6-5	NA	15	TRBJ2-2	CASSYAQVNTGELFF	TGTGCCAGCAGTTACGCGCAGGTTAACACCGGGGAGCTGTTTTTT
NA	TRBV5-4	TRBD1	13	TRBJ2-7	CASSLDRGREQYF	TGTGCCAGCAGCTTGGACAGGGGGAGGGAGCAGTACTTC
once	TRBV11-2	NA	14	TRBJ2-1	CASSFYSGLGEQFF	TGTGCCAGCAGCTTCTACAGCGGCCTAGGGGAGCAGTTCTTC
NA	TRBV10-3	NA	16	TRBJ1-5	CAISESDFYSNQPQHF	TGTGCCATCAGTGAGTCCGACTTCTATAGCAATCAGCCCCAGCATTTT
NA	TRBV7-3	TRBD2	13	TRBJ2-3	CASSGGAGDTQYF	TGTGCCAGCTCCGGGGGGGCGGGAGATACGCAGTATTTT
few	TRBV2	TRBD2	15	TRBJ2-5	CASSEVAGATGTQYF	TGTGCCAGCAGTGAGGTAGCGGGGGCCACTGGGACCCAGTACTTC
NA	TRBV11-2	NA	14	TRBJ2-2	CASSLGAGAGELFF	TGTGCCAGCAGCTTAGGAGCAGGCGCCGGGGAGCTGTTTTTT
NA	TRBV30	TRBD2	15	TRBJ2-1	CAWSSGGFAAHEQFF	TGTGCCTGGAGTTCGGGGGGGTTCGCGGCCCATGAGCAGTTCTTC
few	TRBV28	TRBD1	13	TRBJ1-2	CASRGTANYGYTF	TGTGCCAGCAGGGGGACAGCTAACTATGGCTACACCTTC
NA	TRBV7-9	TRBD1	15	TRBJ2-3	CASSLSRTGGDTQYF	TGTGCCAGCAGCCTCTCCAGGACAGGGGGAGATACGCAGTATTTT
NA	TRBV6-5	NA	15	TRBJ2-1	CASSYQGSSYNEQFF	TGTGCCAGCAGTTATCAGGGGAGCTCCTACAATGAGCAGTTCTTC
NA	TRBV2	NA	14	TRBJ1-3	CASSTLDTGNTIYF	TGTGCCAGCAGCACCCTGGACACTGGAAACACCATATATTTT
NA	TRBV7-9	NA	13	TRBJ2-5	CASSLTWRETQYF	TGTGCCAGCAGCTTGACGTGGCGGGAGACCCAGTACTTC
NA	TRBV9	TRBD2	16	TRBJ2-1	CASSESTSGYNNEQFF	TGTGCCAGCAGCGAGTCGACTAGCGGGTACAACAATGAGCAGTTCTTC
NA	TRBV5-1	TRBD1	14	TRBJ1-1	CASSLEEGATEAFF	TGCGCCAGCAGCTTGGAAGAGGGGGCGACTGAAGCTTTCTTT
NA	TRBV6-1	NA	13	TRBJ1-1	CATGRRGRDEAFF	TGTGCCACTGGGAGGAGGGGCCGAGATGAAGCTTTCTTT
NA	TRBV2	TRBD2	14	TRBJ2-3	CASSDSGDADTQYF	TGTGCCAGCAGTGATAGCGGGGATGCAGATACGCAGTATTTT
NA	TRBV7-9	NA	17	TRBJ1-3	CASSLRLDRNSGNTIYF	TGTGCCAGCAGCTTAAGGCTAGACAGAAACTCTGGAAACACCATATATTTT
NA	TRBV28	TRBD2	14	TRBJ2-7	CASSATGTSGSGHF	TGTGCCAGCAGTGCGACCGGGACTAGCGGGAGTGGGCACTTC
few	TRBV28	TRBD1	17	TRBJ2-7	CASSSHSEWTGTYEQYF	TGTGCCAGCAGTTCCCATTCCGAATGGACAGGGACCTACGAGCAGTACTTC
NA	TRBV7-2	TRBD2	16	TRBJ2-7	CASSHGLASSSYEQYF	TGTGCCAGCAGCCATGGACTAGCGTCGAGCTCCTACGAGCAGTACTTC
few	TRBV2	NA	15	TRBJ1-1	CASSGIRAKDTEAFF	TGTGCCAGCAGTGGGATCAGGGCTAAGGACACTGAAGCTTTCTTT
NA	TRBV27	TRBD1	16	TRBJ2-7	CASSFAGTGAPYEQYF	TGTGCCAGCAGTTTCGCCGGGACAGGGGCCCCCTACGAGCAGTACTTC
NA	TRBV15	TRBD1	15	TRBJ1-5	CATSGTGGSNQPQHF	TGTGCCACCAGCGGTACAGGGGGAAGCAATCAGCCCCAGCATTTT
once	TRBV19	NA	15	TRBJ2-3	CASSIQVTSTDTQYF	TGTGCCAGTAGTATCCAAGTCACTAGCACAGATACGCAGTATTTT
NA	TRBV5-4	NA	13	TRBJ2-5	CASSLYGQETQYF	TGTGCCAGCAGCTTGTACGGCCAAGAGACCCAGTACTTC
NA	TRBV19	NA	13	TRBJ2-7	CASSIGGDYEQYF	TGTGCCAGTAGTATAGGCGGGGACTACGAGCAGTACTTC
NA	TRBV5-1	TRBD1	20	TRBJ2-2	CASSSNNQTGGVGNTGELFF	TGCGCCAGCAGCTCGAATAATCAGACAGGGGGCGTCGGTAACACCGGGGAGCTGTTTTTT
NA	TRBV9	TRBD2	16	TRBJ2-3	CASSVEGRGDTDTQYF	TGTGCCAGCAGCGTAGAGGGGCGGGGGGACACAGATACGCAGTATTTT
few	TRBV29-1	TRBD1	13	TRBJ2-3	CSVGGTGADTQYF	TGCAGCGTTGGCGGGACAGGGGCAGATACGCAGTATTTT
NA	TRBV28	NA	13	TRBJ1-3	CASSFGPYNTIYF	TGTGCCAGCAGTTTTGGGCCGTACAACACCATATATTTT
NA	TRBV19	NA	14	TRBJ2-2	CASCPRSETGELFF	TGTGCCAGTTGTCCCAGGTCCGAAACCGGGGAGCTGTTTTTT
once	TRBV7-2	NA	13	TRBJ2-5	CASSPLGVETQYF	TGTGCCAGCAGTCCGCTAGGGGTGGAGACCCAGTACTTC
few	TRBV19	TRBD1	14	TRBJ1-5	CASTDRGSNQPQHF	TGTGCCAGTACGGACAGGGGAAGCAATCAGCCCCAGCATTTT
NA	TRBV2	NA	14	TRBJ1-1	CASREGTPFTEAFF	TGTGCCAGCAGGGAGGGGACCCCATTCACTGAAGCTTTCTTT
NA	TRBV5-4	NA	15	TRBJ2-5	CASSPGSPGQETQYF	TGTGCCAGCAGCCCAGGGTCCCCAGGCCAAGAGACCCAGTACTTC
NA	TRBV6-5	NA	12	TRBJ2-2	CASSYYGGELFF	TGTGCCAGCAGTTATTACGGCGGGGAGCTGTTTTTT
NA	TRBV13	NA	14	TRBJ2-1	CASSSTRTYNEQFF	TGTGCCAGCAGCTCGACACGGACCTACAATGAGCAGTTCTTC
NA	TRBV28	NA	12	TRBJ1-2	CASGGRNYGYTF	TGTGCCAGCGGAGGCAGGAACTATGGCTACACCTTC